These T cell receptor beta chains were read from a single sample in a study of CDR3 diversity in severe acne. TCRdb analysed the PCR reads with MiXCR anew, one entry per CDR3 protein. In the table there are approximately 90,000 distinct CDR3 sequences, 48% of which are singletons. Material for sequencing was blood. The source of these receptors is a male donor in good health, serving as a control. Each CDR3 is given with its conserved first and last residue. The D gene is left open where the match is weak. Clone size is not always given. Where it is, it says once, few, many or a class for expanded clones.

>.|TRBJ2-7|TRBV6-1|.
CASRWGTTYEQYF
TGTGCCAGCAGATGGGGGACCACCTACGAGCAGTACTTC
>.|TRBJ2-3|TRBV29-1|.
CSVAGPGATDTQYF
TGCAGCGTTGCTGGGCCTGGGGCCACAGATACGCAGTATTTT
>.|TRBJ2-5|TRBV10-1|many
CASRDDGSETQYF
TGCGCCAGCAGGGACGATGGTTCGGAGACCCAGTACTTC
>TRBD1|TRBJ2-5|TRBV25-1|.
CASSPPGTGKETQYF
TGTGCCAGCTCACCACCTGGGACAGGGAAAGAGACCCAGTACTTC
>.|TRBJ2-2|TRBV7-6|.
CASSPGGELFF
TGTGCCAGCAGCCCCGGGGGGGAGCTGTTTTTT
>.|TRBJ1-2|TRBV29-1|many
CSVRPDSGYGYTF
TGCAGCGTCAGACCCGACAGCGGGTATGGCTACACCTTC
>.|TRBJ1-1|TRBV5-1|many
CASSLVGTDLNTEAFF
TGCGCCAGCAGCTTAGTTGGTACCGACCTGAACACTGAAGCTTTCTTT
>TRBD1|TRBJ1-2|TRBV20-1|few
CSADNLGTGARNYGYTF
TGCAGTGCTGATAATTTGGGGACAGGGGCCAGAAACTATGGCTACACCTTC
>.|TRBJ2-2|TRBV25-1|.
CASRGGTGELFF
TGTGCCAGCAGAGGAGGCACCGGGGAGCTGTTTTTT
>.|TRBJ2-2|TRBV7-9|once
CATNHGQDTREQFF
TGTGCCACCAACCACGGACAGGACACCCGGGAGCAGTTTTTT
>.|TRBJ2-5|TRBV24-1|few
CATSVQGGETQYF
TGTGCCACCAGTGTACAGGGAGGAGAGACCCAGTACTTC
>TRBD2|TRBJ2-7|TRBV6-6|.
CASSYLAGGPGEQYF
TGTGCCAGCAGTTACTTGGCGGGAGGGCCGGGGGAGCAGTACTTC
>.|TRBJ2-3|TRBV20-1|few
CSARGDTDTQYF
TGCAGTGCTAGAGGGGACACAGATACGCAGTATTTT
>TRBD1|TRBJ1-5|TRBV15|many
CATSRDSYQPQHF
TGTGCCACCTCCCGGGACAGCTATCAGCCCCAGCATTTT